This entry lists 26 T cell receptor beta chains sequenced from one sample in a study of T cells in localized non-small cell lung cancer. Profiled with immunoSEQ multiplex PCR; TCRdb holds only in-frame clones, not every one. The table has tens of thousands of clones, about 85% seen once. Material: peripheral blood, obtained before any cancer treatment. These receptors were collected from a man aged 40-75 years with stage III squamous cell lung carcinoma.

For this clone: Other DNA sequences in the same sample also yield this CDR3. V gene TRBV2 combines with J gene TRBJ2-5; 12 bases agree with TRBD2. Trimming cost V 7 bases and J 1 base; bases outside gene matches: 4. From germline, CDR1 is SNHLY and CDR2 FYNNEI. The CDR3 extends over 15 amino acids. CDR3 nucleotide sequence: TGTGCCAGCAAGAGACTAGCGGGAGTCCAAGAGACCCAGTACTTC. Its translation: CASKRLAGVQETQYF.

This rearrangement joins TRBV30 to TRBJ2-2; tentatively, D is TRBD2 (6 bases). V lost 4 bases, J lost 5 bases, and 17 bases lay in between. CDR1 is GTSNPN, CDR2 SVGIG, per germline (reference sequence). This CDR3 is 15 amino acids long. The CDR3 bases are TGTGCCTGGAAGAGAGGTCTAGCGAGAACCGGGGAGCTGTTTTTT. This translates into CAWKRGLARTGELFF.

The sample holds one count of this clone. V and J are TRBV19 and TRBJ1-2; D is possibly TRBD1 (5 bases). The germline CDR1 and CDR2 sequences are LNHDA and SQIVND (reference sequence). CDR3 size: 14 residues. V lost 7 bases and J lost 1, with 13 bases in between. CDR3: CASTMGGDNYGYTF. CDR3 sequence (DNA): TGTGCCAGTACCATGGGGGGAGATAACTATGGCTACACCTTC.

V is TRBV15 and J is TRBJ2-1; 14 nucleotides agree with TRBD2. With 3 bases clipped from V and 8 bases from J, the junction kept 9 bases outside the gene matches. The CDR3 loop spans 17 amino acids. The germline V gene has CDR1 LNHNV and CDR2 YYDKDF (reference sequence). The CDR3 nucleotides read TGTGCCACCAGCAGCGCCCCGGGACTAGCGGGAGAGGATGAGCAGTTCTTC. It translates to CATSSAPGLAGEDEQFF.

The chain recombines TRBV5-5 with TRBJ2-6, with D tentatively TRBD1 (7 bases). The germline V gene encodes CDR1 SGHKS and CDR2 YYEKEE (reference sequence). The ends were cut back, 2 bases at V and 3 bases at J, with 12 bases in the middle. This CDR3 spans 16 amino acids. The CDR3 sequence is CASSFQGGRGANVLTF. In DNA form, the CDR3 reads TGTGCCAGCAGCTTCCAGGGGGGACGTGGGGCCAACGTCCTGACTTTC.

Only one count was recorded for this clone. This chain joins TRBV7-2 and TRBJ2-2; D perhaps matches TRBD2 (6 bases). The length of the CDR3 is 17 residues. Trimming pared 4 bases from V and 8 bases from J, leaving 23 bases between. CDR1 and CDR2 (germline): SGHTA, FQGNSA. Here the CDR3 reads CASSSNHLTRVLGELFF. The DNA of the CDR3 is TGTGCCAGCAGCTCTAACCATTTGACTAGGGTCCTAGGGGAGCTGTTTTTT.

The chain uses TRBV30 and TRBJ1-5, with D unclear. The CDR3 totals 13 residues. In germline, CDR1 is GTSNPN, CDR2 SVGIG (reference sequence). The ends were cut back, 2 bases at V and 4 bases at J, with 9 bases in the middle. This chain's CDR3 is CAWSQEGNQPQHF. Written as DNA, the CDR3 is TGTGCCTGGAGTCAAGAAGGGAATCAGCCCCAGCATTTT.

The DNA of the CDR3 is TGTGCCAGCAGTTTCAGCAGGTCCTACGAGCAGTACTTC. It codes for CASSFSRSYEQYF. The rearrangement joins TRBV27 to TRBJ2-7; D not certain. The CDR3 is made up of 13 amino acids. The V gene's germline CDR1 is MNHEY and CDR2 SMNVEV (reference sequence). Trimming cost V 3 bases and J 1 base, with 7 bases left between them.

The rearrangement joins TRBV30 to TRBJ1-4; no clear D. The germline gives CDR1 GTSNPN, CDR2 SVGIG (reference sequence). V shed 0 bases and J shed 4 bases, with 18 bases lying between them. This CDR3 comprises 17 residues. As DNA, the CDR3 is TGTGCCTGGAGTGTAAATGAGAGGAGGGAGGGTAATGAAAAACTGTTTTTT. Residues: CAWSVNERREGNEKLFF. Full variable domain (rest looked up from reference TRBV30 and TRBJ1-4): SQTIHQWPATLVQPVGSPLSLECTVEGTSNPNLYWYRQAAGRGLQLLFYSVGIGQISSEVPQNLSASRPQDRQFILSSKKLLLSDSGFYLCAWSVNERREGNEKLFFGSGTQLSVL.

CDR3: CASSYGPQDTEAFF. CDR3 DNA sequence: TGTGCCAGCAGTTACGGTCCTCAGGACACTGAAGCTTTCTTT. This rearrangement joins TRBV2 to TRBJ1-1; D remains ambiguous. Germline V CDR1 and CDR2: SNHLY, FYNNEI. The ends were cut back, 5 bases at V and 3 bases at J, with 13 bases in the middle. The CDR3 length is 14 residues.

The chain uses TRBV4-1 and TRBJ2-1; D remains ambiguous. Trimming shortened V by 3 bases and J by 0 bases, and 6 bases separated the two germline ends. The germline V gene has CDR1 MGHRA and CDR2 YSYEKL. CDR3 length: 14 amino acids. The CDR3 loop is CASSHGVSYNEQFF. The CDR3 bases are TGCGCCAGCAGCCACGGAGTCTCCTACAATGAGCAGTTCTTC.

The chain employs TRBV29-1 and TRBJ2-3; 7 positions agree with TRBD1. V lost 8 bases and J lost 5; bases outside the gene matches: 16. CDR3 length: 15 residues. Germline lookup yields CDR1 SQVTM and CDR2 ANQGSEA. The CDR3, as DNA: TGCAGCACCCTCCCGAGAGGGGGCGGAGGAGATACGCAGTATTTT. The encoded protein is CSTLPRGGGGDTQYF.

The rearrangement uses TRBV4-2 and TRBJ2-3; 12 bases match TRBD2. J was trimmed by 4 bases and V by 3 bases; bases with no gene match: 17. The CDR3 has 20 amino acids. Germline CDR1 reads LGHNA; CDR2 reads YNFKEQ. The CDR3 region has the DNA TGTGCCAGCAGCCATTTTCGGACTAGCGGGGCCCTATCGAACGCAGATACGCAGTATTTT. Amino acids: CASSHFRTSGALSNADTQYF.

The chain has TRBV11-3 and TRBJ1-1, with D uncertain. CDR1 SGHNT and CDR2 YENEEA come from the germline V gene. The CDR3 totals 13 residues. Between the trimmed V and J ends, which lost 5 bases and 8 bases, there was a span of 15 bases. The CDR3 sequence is CASSKDPGREAFF. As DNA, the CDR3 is TGTGCCAGCAGCAAGGACCCCGGACGGGAAGCTTTCTTT.

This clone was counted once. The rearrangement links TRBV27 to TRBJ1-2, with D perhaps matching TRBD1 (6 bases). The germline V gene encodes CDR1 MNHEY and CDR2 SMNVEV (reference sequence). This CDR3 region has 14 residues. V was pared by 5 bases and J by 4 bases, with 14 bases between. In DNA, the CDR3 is TGTGCCAGCAGTACCCGACAGGACTCCTATGGCTACACCTTC. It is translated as CASSTRQDSYGYTF.

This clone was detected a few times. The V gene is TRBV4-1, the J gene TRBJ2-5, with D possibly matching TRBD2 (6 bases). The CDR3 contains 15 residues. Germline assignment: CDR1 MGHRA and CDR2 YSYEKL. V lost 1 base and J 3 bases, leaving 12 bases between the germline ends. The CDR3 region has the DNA TGCGCCAGCAGCCAAGGGCCGTCGGGAGAAGAGACCCAGTACTTC. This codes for CASSQGPSGEETQYF.

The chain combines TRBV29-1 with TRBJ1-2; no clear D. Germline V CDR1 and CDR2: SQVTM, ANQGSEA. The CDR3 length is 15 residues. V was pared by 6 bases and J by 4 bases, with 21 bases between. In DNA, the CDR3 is TGCAGCGTATACGCCCCCAAAGTGGGGATCTATGGCTACACCTTC. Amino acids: CSVYAPKVGIYGYTF. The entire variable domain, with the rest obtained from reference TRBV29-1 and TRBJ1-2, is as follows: SAVISQKPSRDICQRGTSLTIQCQVDSQVTMMFWYRQQPGQSLTLIATANQGSEATYESGFVIDKFPISRPNLTFSTLTVSNMSPEDSSIYLCSVYAPKVGIYGYTFGSGTRLTVV.

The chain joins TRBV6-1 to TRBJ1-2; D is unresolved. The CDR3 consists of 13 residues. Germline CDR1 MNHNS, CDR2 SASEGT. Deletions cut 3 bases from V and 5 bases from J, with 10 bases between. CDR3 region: CASSETGPYGYTF. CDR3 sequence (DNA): TGTGCCAGCAGTGAGACGGGTCCATATGGCTACACCTTC.

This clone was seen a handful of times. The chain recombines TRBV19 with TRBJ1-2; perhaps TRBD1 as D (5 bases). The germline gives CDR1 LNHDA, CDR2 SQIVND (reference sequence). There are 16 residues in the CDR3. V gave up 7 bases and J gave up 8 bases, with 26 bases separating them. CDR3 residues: CASNPRGRQGRKGYTF. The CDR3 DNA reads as TGTGCCAGTAACCCCCGAGGTCGGCAGGGAAGAAAAGGCTACACCTTC.

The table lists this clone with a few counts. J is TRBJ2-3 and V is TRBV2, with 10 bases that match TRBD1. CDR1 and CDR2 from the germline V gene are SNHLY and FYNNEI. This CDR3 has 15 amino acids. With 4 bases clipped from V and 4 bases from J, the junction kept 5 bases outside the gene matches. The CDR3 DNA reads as TGTGCCAGCAGTGTCGACAGGGGGCGCGCAGATACGCAGTATTTT. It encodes CASSVDRGRADTQYF.

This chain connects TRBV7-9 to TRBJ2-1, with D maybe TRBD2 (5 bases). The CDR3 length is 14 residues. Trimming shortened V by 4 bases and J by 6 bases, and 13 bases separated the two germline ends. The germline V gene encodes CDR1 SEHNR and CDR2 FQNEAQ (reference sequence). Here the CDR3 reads CASSSPLRGNEQFF. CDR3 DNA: TGTGCCAGCAGCTCCCCCCTTCGGGGCAATGAGCAGTTCTTC.

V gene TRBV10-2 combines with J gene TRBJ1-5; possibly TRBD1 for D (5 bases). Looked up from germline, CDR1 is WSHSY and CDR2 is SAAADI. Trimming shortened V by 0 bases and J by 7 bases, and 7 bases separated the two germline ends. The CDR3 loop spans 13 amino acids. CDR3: CASSESRAQPQHF. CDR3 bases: TGCGCCAGCAGTGAGTCCAGGGCACAGCCCCAGCATTTT.

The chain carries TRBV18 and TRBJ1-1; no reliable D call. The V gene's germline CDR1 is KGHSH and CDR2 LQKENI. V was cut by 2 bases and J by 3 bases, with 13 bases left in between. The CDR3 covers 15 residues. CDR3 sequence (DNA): TGTGCCAGCTCACCATCGGCAGGAAGGGACACTGAAGCTTTCTTT. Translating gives CASSPSAGRDTEAFF.

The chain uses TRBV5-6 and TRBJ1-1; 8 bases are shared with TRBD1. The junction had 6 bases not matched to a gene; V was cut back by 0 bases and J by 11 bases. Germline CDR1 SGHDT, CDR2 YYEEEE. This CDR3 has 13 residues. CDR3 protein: CASSLGTGWSAFF. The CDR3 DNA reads TGTGCCAGCAGCTTGGGGACAGGGTGGTCGGCTTTCTTT.

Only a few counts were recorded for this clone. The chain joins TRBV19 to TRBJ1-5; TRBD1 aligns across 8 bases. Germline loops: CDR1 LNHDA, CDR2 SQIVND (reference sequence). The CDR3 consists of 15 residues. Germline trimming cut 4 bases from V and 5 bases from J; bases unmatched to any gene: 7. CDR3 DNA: TGTGCCAGTAGTAGCGACAGGGGAGAGTATCAGCCCCAGCATTTT. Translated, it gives CASSSDRGEYQPQHF.

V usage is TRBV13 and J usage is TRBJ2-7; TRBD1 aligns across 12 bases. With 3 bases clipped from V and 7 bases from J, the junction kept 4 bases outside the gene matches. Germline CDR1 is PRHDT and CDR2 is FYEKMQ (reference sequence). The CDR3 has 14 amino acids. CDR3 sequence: CASSLGQGAEEQYF. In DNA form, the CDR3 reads TGTGCCAGCAGCTTGGGACAGGGGGCTGAGGAGCAGTACTTC.